One sample yielded the 28 T cell receptor beta chains listed below, sequenced in a study of T cells in localized non-small cell lung cancer. The method was immunoSEQ multiplex PCR; TCRdb's version includes in-frame clones alone and lacks a portion of them. The data contain tens of thousands of clones, around 93% of them singletons. The specimen comprised peripheral blood, sampled before any cancer treatment. The receptors shown here come from a female donor older than 55 with stage I lung adenocarcinoma.

The chain links TRBV5-1 to TRBJ2-2, with D possibly matching TRBD1 (6 bases). Trimming took off 2 bases at V and 3 bases at J, with 11 bases between the two ends. CDR3 size: 15 residues. Germline V gives CDR1 SGHRS, CDR2 YFSETQ. This chain's CDR3 is CASSLGQSYTGELFF. CDR3 in DNA: TGCGCCAGCAGCTTAGGACAGTCATACACCGGGGAGCTGTTTTTT.

The chain employs TRBV5-1 and TRBJ1-4; 7 bases align to TRBD1. CDR3 length: 15 residues. The germline V gene encodes CDR1 SGHRS and CDR2 YFSETQ. J was trimmed by 5 bases and V by 0 bases; bases with no gene match: 4. Here the CDR3 reads CASSLGQGRNEKLFF. The DNA of the CDR3 is TGCGCCAGCAGCTTGGGACAGGGAAGAAATGAAAAACTGTTTTTT.

V usage is TRBV19 and J usage is TRBJ1-2, with D unclear. The V and J ends lost 3 bases and 1 base respectively, with 12 bases between them. Germline V CDR1 and CDR2: LNHDA, SQIVND (reference sequence). The CDR3 is 15 residues long. The CDR3 is CASSIPTTINYGYTF. Written as DNA, the CDR3 is TGTGCCAGTAGTATCCCAACTACAATTAACTATGGCTACACCTTC.

This chain connects TRBV19 to TRBJ1-5, with D maybe TRBD1 (5 bases). From germline, CDR1 is LNHDA and CDR2 SQIVND (reference sequence). The length of the CDR3 is 15 residues. V dropped 7 bases and J dropped 4 bases, with 17 bases sitting between them. The CDR3 is CASNRQTGWNQPQHF. CDR3 sequence (DNA): TGTGCCAGTAACCGACAGACGGGTTGGAATCAGCCCCAGCATTTT.

The chain has TRBV5-1 and TRBJ1-1; D is uncertain. The CDR3 consists of 14 residues. Germline-derived CDR1 and CDR2 are SGHRS and YFSETQ. Trimming shortened V by 4 bases and J by 3 bases, and 13 bases separated the two germline ends. CDR3 nucleotide sequence: TGCGCCAGCAGCGTTGGTGCTAGATACACTGAAGCTTTCTTT. Protein product: CASSVGARYTEAFF.

This chain joins TRBV28 and TRBJ2-2; D is perhaps TRBD1 (6 bases). CDR3 length: 16 residues. Germline assignment: CDR1 MDHEN and CDR2 SYDVKM. Trimming removed 7 bases at V and 5 bases at J, with 20 bases between. The CDR3 coding sequence is TGTGCCAGCAAAGGGTCAGATCGAAGGGGGACCGGGGAGCTGTTTTTT. Translation: CASKGSDRRGTGELFF.

This chain links TRBV2 with TRBJ2-6, with D unclear. The germline V and J ends were trimmed by 5 bases and 4 bases, with 12 bases remaining between them. This CDR3 spans 15 amino acids. The germline V gene has CDR1 SNHLY and CDR2 FYNNEI. The CDR3 nucleotides are TGTGCCAGCAGTTTCTACGGGTCGGGGGCCAACGTCCTGACTTTC. Protein: CASSFYGSGANVLTF.

The chain carries TRBV5-1 and TRBJ2-1; perhaps D is TRBD1 or TRBD2 (5 bases each). V lost 4 bases and J 7 bases, leaving 12 bases between the germline ends. The CDR3 totals 13 residues. Germline-derived CDR1 and CDR2 are SGHRS and YFSETQ. The CDR3 coding sequence is TGCGCCAGCAGCAGCCTAGAGGGGAATGAGCAGTTCTTC. This translates into CASSSLEGNEQFF.

This clone appeared a single time. The rearrangement joins TRBV11-3 to TRBJ1-3; D call uncertain. The CDR3 runs 14 residues. CDR1 and CDR2 (germline): SGHNT, YENEEA. With 0 bases removed from V and 4 bases from J, the gap between germline ends came to 7 bases. CDR3 nucleotides: TGTGCCAGCAGCTTAGACGGGTCGGGAAACACCATATATTTT. Translation: CASSLDGSGNTIYF. Full variable domain (missing parts from reference TRBV11-3 and TRBJ1-3): EAGVVQSPRYKIIEKKQPVAFWCNPISGHNTLYWYLQNLGQGPELLIRYENEEAVDDSQLPKDRFSAERLKGVDSTLKIQPAELGDSAVYLCASSLDGSGNTIYFGEGSWLTVV.

V is TRBV7-9 and J is TRBJ1-2, with 8 bases fitting TRBD1. CDR3 size: 15 residues. Germline V gives CDR1 SEHNR, CDR2 FQNEAQ (reference sequence). Trimming removed 0 bases from V and 4 bases from J; junction bases left unmatched: 4. CDR3 loop: CASSLAGTGLYGYTF. The CDR3 bases are TGTGCCAGCAGCTTAGCCGGGACAGGTCTCTATGGCTACACCTTC.

V usage is TRBV28 and J usage is TRBJ2-7; D is unresolved. The length of the CDR3 is 12 residues. The germline V gene encodes CDR1 MDHEN and CDR2 SYDVKM. V gave up 7 bases and J gave up 4 bases, with 11 bases separating them. The CDR3 here is CASTRFAYEQYF. CDR3 coding DNA: TGTGCCAGCACGCGGTTTGCGTACGAGCAGTACTTC.

V usage is TRBV7-9 and J usage is TRBJ1-5; D unclear. Trimming removed 5 bases at V and 0 bases at J, with 8 bases between. The CDR3 covers 14 residues. CDR1 and CDR2 from the germline V gene are SEHNR and FQNEAQ (reference sequence). The CDR3 DNA sequence: TGTGCCAGCAGCCCGCAAGATAGCAATCAGCCCCAGCATTTT. Encoded protein: CASSPQDSNQPQHF.

By sample share, this clone is large (0.1 to 1%). The rearrangement links TRBV29-1 to TRBJ2-1, with D possibly matching TRBD2 (6 bases). CDR3 length equals 15 residues. In germline, CDR1 is SQVTM, CDR2 ANQGSEA. V lost 2 bases, J lost 4 bases, and 15 bases lay in between. CDR3 DNA: TGCAGCGTTGAAATTTGGGACTCAAAATACAATGAGCAGTTCTTC. Its protein is CSVEIWDSKYNEQFF.

The chain carries TRBV6-1 and TRBJ2-7; D perhaps matches TRBD1 (6 bases). V was shortened by 4 bases and J by 2 bases, with 15 bases between the two germline ends. Germline V gene sequence: CDR1 MNHNS, CDR2 SASEGT. The CDR3 spans 15 residues. This CDR3 reads CASSGGGAVPYEQYF. CDR3 DNA: TGTGCCAGCAGTGGAGGGGGAGCCGTCCCCTACGAGCAGTACTTC.

This clone appeared once. This chain links TRBV6-1 with TRBJ1-1, with 8 bases fitting TRBD1. CDR3 size: 14 residues. Germline V gene data show CDR1 as MNHNS and CDR2 as SASEGT. V lost 7 bases, J lost 7 bases, and 11 bases stayed unmatched. CDR3: CASTSGQGRGEAFF. The DNA of the CDR3 is TGTGCCAGCACCTCCGGACAGGGAAGAGGTGAAGCTTTCTTT.

The chain has TRBV7-6 and TRBJ1-1; D call uncertain. CDR1 is SGHVS and CDR2 is FNYEAQ in the germline V gene. Trimming removed 4 bases from V and 6 bases from J, with 12 bases in between. The CDR3 has 13 amino acids. The CDR3 is CASSSTDSSEAFF. As DNA, the CDR3 is TGTGCCAGCAGCTCTACCGATAGCTCTGAAGCTTTCTTT.

The V and J genes are TRBV6-6 and TRBJ2-3; 9 bases agree with TRBD1. Germline CDR1 is MNHNY and CDR2 is SVGAGI (reference sequence). The CDR3 contains 15 residues. V lost 6 bases and J lost 5; bases outside the gene matches: 9. This CDR3 reads CASSSQGAPRDTQYF. As DNA, the CDR3 is TGTGCCAGCAGCTCACAGGGGGCCCCTAGAGATACGCAGTATTTT.

The chain uses TRBV7-2 and TRBJ1-5, with D maybe TRBD1 (6 bases). This CDR3 has 17 amino acids. Germline V gene lookup returns CDR1 SGHTA and CDR2 FQGNSA. Trimming pared 5 bases from V and 0 bases from J, leaving 17 bases between. As DNA, the CDR3 is TGTGCCAGCAGCGGGGATGGGGGCGGCTATAGCAATCAGCCCCAGCATTTT. Translation: CASSGDGGGYSNQPQHF.

The rearrangement links TRBV5-6 to TRBJ2-3; a possible D gene is TRBD1 (5 bases). Trimming removed 1 base from V and 2 bases from J, with 8 bases in between. CDR1 and CDR2 from the germline V gene are SGHDT and YYEEEE. There are 14 residues in the CDR3. CDR3 sequence: CASSLTGSTDTQYF. The CDR3 DNA reads TGTGCCAGCAGCTTGACAGGTTCCACAGATACGCAGTATTTT.

The genes are TRBV7-2 and TRBJ1-2; 10 positions agree with TRBD1. The V and J ends lost 5 bases and 2 bases, in that order; junction bases with no gene match: 5. The germline gives CDR1 SGHTA, CDR2 FQGNSA. The CDR3 consists of 15 residues. The CDR3 sequence: CASSPRQGANYGYTF. CDR3 in DNA: TGTGCCAGCAGCCCCCGACAGGGGGCGAACTATGGCTACACCTTC.

The chain recombines TRBV19 with TRBJ1-2, with unresolved D. Trimming removed 6 bases from V and 7 bases from J, with 15 bases in between. In germline, CDR1 is LNHDA, CDR2 SQIVND (reference sequence). This CDR3 contains 13 residues. CDR3 in amino acids: CASRLAGVFGYTF. The CDR3 DNA follows: TGTGCCAGTAGATTGGCGGGCGTTTTTGGCTACACCTTC.

The V gene is TRBV5-8, the J gene TRBJ2-3; a weak D match, TRBD1 (6 bases). V lost 6 bases, J lost 10 bases, and 18 bases lay in between. The CDR3 spans 13 residues. Germline V gene lookup returns CDR1 SGHTS and CDR2 YDEGEE. The CDR3 loop is CASTRRRGNAQYF. The CDR3 nucleotides are TGTGCCAGCACCAGGCGCAGGGGTAACGCGCAGTATTTT. Filled out from reference TRBV5-8 and TRBJ2-3, the complete variable domain reads EAGVTQSPTHLIKTRGQQATLRCSPISGHTSVYWYQQALGLGLQFLLWYDEGEERNRGNFPPRFSGRQFPNYSSELNVNALELEDSALYLCASTRRRGNAQYFGPGTRLTVL.

The chain couples TRBV10-3 to TRBJ2-6, with TRBD2 as a possible D gene (5 bases). Deletions cut 1 base from V and 0 bases from J, with 10 bases between. Germline lookup yields CDR1 ENHRY and CDR2 SYGVKD. The CDR3 is 17 residues long. CDR3 region: CAISEFLGSSGANVLTF. CDR3 DNA: TGTGCCATCAGTGAGTTCTTGGGGAGCTCTGGGGCCAACGTCCTGACTTTC.

V usage is TRBV6-5 and J usage is TRBJ2-7; D is uncertain. Trimming shortened V by 0 bases and J by 1 base, and 7 bases separated the two germline ends. Germline values: CDR1 MNHEY, CDR2 SVGAGI. This CDR3 contains 14 residues. CDR3 bases: TGTGCCAGCAGTTACTCGAAAGGGTCCTACGAGCAGTACTTC. Its translation is CASSYSKGSYEQYF.

The rearrangement uses TRBV18 and TRBJ2-2; maybe TRBD1 (6 bases). Germline V CDR1 and CDR2: KGHSH, LQKENI. Trimming left V 4 bases short and J 4 bases short, with 10 bases between. The CDR3 covers 14 residues. CDR3 loop: CASSLADSTGELFF. The CDR3 DNA reads as TGTGCCAGCTCACTCGCGGACAGCACCGGGGAGCTGTTTTTT.

The chain has TRBV6-8 and TRBJ1-5, with D perhaps TRBD1 (6 bases). CDR3 length: 16 amino acids. Deletions cut 0 bases from V and 0 bases from J, with 9 bases between. Germline V gene sequence: CDR1 MNHGY, CDR2 SAAAGT. The chain's CDR3 is CASSYSGQYSNQPQHF. The CDR3 coding sequence is TGTGCCAGCAGTTACTCCGGACAGTATAGCAATCAGCCCCAGCATTTT.

The gene calls are TRBV30 and TRBJ1-5; TRBD1 matches at 8 bases. The J segment lost 7 bases and the V segment lost 5 bases, leaving 7 bases of the junction unmatched. Germline-derived CDR1 and CDR2 are GTSNPN and SVGIG (reference sequence). CDR3 length: 13 amino acids. CDR3 residues: CAWDRGGGQPQHF. CDR3 DNA sequence: TGTGCCTGGGACAGGGGAGGAGGCCAGCCCCAGCATTTT.

This rearrangement joins TRBV9 to TRBJ1-3; no firm D call. With 0 bases removed from V and 0 bases from J, the gap between germline ends came to 13 bases. The CDR3 has 17 amino acids. Germline assignment: CDR1 SGDLS and CDR2 YYNGEE. CDR3 DNA: TGTGCCAGCAGCGTAGCTGAAGGCCTAAGCTCTGGAAACACCATATATTTT. Protein product: CASSVAEGLSSGNTIYF.